This T cell receptor (beta chain) originates from a study of T cells in localized non-small cell lung cancer. V shed 5 bases and J shed 2 bases, with 15 bases lying between them. CDR1 and CDR2 (germline): MNHEY, SVGAGI. The CDR3 sequence is 15 residues long. The assay was immunoSEQ multiplex PCR, and TCRdb's table has in-frame clones only and misses some. There are almost 20,000 clones in the sample; about nine tenths occur only once, and 8.4% lies in the top ten. The sequence was obtained from a man between 35 and 75 years old with stage I lung adenocarcinoma. The starting material was peripheral blood, obtained before any cancer treatment. The chain couples TRBV6-5 to TRBJ1-1; D might be TRBD1 (5 bases). CDR3 amino acids: CASSPAGGGNTEAFF. The CDR3 DNA reads TGTGCCAGCAGTCCCGCCGGCGGGGGAAACACTGAAGCTTTCTTT.